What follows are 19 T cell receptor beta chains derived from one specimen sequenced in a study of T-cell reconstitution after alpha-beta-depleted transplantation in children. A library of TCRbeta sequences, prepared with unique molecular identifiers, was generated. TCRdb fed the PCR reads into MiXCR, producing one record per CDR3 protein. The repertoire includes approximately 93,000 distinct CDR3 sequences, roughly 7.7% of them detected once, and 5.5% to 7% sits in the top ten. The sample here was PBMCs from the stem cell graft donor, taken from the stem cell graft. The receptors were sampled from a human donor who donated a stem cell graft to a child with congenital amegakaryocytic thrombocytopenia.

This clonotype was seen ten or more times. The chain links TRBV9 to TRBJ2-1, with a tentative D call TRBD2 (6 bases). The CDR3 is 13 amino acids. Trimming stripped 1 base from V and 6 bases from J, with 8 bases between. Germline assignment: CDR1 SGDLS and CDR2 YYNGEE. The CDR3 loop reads CASSVRDFNEQFF. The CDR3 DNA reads TGTGCCAGCAGCGTACGGGACTTCAATGAGCAGTTCTTC.

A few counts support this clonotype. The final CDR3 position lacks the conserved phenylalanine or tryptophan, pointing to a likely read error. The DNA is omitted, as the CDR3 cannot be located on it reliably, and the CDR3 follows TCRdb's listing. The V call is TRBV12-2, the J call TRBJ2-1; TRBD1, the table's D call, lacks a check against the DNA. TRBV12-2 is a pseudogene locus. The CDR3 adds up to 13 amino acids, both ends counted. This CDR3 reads CASRLGDRDASGH.

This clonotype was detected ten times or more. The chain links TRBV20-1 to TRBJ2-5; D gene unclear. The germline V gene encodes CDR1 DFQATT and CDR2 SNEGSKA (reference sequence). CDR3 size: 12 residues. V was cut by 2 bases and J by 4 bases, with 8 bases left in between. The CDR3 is CSARTLGETQYF. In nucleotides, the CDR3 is TGCAGTGCTAGAACTCTGGGAGAGACCCAGTACTTC.

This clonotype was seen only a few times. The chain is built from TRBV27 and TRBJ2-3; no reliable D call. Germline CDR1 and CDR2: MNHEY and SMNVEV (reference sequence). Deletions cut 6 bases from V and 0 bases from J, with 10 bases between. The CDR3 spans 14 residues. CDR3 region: CASRFYDSTDTQYF. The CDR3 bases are TGTGCCAGCAGATTCTACGACAGCACAGATACGCAGTATTTT.

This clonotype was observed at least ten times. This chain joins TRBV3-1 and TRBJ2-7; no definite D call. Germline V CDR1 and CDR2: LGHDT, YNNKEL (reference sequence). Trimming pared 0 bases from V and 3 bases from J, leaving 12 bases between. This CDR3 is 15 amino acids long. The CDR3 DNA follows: TGTGCCAGCAGCCAAGAATTAAGGGTCCTCTACGAGCAGTACTTC. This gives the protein CASSQELRVLYEQYF.

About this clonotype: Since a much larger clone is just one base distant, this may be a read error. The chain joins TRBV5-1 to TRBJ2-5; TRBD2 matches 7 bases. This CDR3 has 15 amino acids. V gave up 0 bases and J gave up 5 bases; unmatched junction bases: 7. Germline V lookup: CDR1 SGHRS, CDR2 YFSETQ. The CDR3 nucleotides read TGCGCCAGCAGCTTGGGCCCAGCGGGGCACGAGACCCAGTACTTC. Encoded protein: CASSLGPAGHETQYF.

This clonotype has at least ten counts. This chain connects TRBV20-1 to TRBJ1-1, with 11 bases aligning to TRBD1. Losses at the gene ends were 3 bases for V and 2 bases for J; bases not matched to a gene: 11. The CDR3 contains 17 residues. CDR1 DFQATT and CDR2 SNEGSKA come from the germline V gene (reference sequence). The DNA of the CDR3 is TGCAGTGCTAGCCCCCGGGACAGGGGGGCGGGTAACACTGAAGCTTTCTTT. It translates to CSASPRDRGAGNTEAFF.

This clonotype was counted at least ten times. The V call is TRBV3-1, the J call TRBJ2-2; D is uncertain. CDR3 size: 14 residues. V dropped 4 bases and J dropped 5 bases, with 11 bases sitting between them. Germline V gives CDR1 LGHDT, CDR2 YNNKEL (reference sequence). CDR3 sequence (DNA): TGTGCCAGCAGCCGCTCCTATACGACCGGGGAGCTGTTTTTT. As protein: CASSRSYTTGELFF.

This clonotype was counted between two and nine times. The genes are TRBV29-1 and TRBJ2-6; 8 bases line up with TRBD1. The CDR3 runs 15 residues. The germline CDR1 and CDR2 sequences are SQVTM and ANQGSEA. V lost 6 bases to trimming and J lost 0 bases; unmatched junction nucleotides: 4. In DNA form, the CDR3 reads TGCAGCGTACAGGGGGGAACCTCTGGGGCCAACGTCCTGACTTTC. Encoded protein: CSVQGGTSGANVLTF.

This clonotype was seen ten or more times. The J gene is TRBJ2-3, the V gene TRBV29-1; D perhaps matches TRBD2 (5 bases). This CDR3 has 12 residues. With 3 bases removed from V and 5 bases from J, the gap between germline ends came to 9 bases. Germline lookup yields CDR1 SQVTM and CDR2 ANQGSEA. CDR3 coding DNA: TGCAGCGTTGACGGGGATGGAGATACGCAGTATTTT. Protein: CSVDGDGDTQYF.

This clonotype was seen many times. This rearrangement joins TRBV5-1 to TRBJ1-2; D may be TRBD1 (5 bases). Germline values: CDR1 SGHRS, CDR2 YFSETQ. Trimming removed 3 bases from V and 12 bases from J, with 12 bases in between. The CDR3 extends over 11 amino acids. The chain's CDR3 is CASSSRDRDTF. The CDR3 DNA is TGCGCCAGCAGCTCCAGGGATCGGGACACCTTC.

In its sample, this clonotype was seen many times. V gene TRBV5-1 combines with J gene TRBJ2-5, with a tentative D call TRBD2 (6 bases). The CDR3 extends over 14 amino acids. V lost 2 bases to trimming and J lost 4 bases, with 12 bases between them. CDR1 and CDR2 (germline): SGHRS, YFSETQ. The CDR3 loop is CASSFDGRRETQYF. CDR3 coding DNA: TGCGCCAGCAGCTTTGACGGGAGACGAGAGACCCAGTACTTC.

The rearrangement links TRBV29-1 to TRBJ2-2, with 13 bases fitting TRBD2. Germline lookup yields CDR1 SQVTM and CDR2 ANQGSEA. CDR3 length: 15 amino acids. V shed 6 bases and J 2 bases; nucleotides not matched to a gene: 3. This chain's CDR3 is CSVRTSGGNTGELFF. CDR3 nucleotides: TGCAGCGTACGGACTAGCGGGGGAAACACCGGGGAGCTGTTTTTT.

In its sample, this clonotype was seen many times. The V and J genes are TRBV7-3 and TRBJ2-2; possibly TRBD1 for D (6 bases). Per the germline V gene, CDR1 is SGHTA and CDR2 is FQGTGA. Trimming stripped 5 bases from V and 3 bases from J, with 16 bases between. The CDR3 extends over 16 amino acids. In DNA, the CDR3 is TGTGCCAGCAGCCAACGCGACAGGCCCCACACCGGGGAGCTGTTTTTT. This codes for CASSQRDRPHTGELFF.

CDR3 loop: CSVEEQAGGVNTEAFF. For the CDR3, the DNA is TGCAGCGTTGAAGAACAAGCAGGGGGGGTGAACACTGAAGCTTTCTTT. The genes are TRBV29-1 and TRBJ1-1, with 7 bases that match TRBD1. The CDR3 runs to 16 residues. CDR1 is SQVTM, CDR2 ANQGSEA, per germline. With V trimmed by 0 bases and J by 0 bases, 7 bases remained unmatched.

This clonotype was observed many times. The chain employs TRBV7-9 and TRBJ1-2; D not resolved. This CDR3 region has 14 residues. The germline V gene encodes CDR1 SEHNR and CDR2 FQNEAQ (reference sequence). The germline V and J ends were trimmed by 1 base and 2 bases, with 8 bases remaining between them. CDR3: CASSLEVRNYGYTF. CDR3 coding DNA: TGTGCCAGCAGCTTAGAAGTACGGAACTATGGCTACACCTTC.

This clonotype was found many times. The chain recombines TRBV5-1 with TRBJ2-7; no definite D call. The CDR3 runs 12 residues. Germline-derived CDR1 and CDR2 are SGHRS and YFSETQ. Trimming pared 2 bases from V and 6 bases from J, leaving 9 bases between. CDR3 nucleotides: TGCGCCAGCAGCTTTTCCGCAGGCGAGCAGTACTTC. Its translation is CASSFSAGEQYF.

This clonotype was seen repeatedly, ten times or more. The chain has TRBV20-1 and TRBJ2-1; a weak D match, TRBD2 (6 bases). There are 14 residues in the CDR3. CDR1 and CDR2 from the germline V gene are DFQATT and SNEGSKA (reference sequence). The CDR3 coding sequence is TGCGCAGTACCGGGACTGGATTTTTACAATGAGCAGTTCTTC. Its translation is CAVPGLDFYNEQFF.

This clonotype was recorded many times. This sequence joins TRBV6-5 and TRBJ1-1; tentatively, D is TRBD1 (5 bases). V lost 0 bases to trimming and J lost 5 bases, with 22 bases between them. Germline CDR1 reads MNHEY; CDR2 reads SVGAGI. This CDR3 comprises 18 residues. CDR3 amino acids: CASSYSPKGRVSGTEAFF. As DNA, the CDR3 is TGTGCCAGCAGTTACTCGCCGAAGGGACGGGTTTCTGGGACTGAAGCTTTCTTT.